This is a list of T cell receptor beta chains from one sample in a study of spatial heterogeneity in lung cancer. TCRdb analysed the 5' RACE reads with MiXCR anew, one entry per CDR3 protein. The sample holds 24,000 or so distinct CDR3 sequences; around 7% are singletons and the top ten take over 11%. This material consisted of PBMCs, taken at surgery. The receptors here all came from a male donor with early-stage non-small cell lung cancer. Each CDR3 is given with its conserved first and last residue. The D gene is left open where the match is weak. Clone size is given for some rows only: seen once, a few or many times, or a class if the clone is expanded.

cdr3_nt: TGTGCCAGCTCCATCAAAGAGACCCAGTACTTC
cdr3_aa: CASSIKETQYF
clone_size: medium-sized
v_call: TRBV28
j_call: TRBJ2-5
d_call: -

cdr3_nt: TGTGCCAGCAGTTCCGAGACTAGCGGGAAAGACGAGCAGTACTTC
cdr3_aa: CASSSETSGKDEQYF
clone_size: many
v_call: TRBV27
j_call: TRBJ2-7
d_call: TRBD2

cdr3_nt: TGCGCCAGCAGCTTGGACCTACAGGGGGCCAGGACTGAAGCTTTCTTT
cdr3_aa: CASSLDLQGARTEAFF
clone_size: many
v_call: TRBV5-1
j_call: TRBJ1-1
d_call: TRBD1

cdr3_nt: TGCAGTGCTAGGGGACAGGGGCAGGGCGAGCAGTACTTC
cdr3_aa: CSARGQGQGEQYF
clone_size: many
v_call: TRBV20-1
j_call: TRBJ2-7
d_call: TRBD1

cdr3_nt: TGTGCCAGCTCACCTCGAGGGACGGAAAACAATGAGCAGTTCTTC
cdr3_aa: CASSPRGTENNEQFF
clone_size: many
v_call: TRBV18
j_call: TRBJ2-1
d_call: -

cdr3_nt: TGCGCCAGCAGCCAAGAATCGGGGCCTATAGGATCTGGGGCCAACGTCCTGACTTTC
cdr3_aa: CASSQESGPIGSGANVLTF
clone_size: medium-sized
v_call: TRBV4-1
j_call: TRBJ2-6
d_call: -

cdr3_nt: TGTGCCTGGAGTGTACTGGGCAGGGGAGACACTGAAGCTTTCTTT
cdr3_aa: CAWSVLGRGDTEAFF
clone_size: -
v_call: TRBV30
j_call: TRBJ1-1
d_call: -

cdr3_nt: TGTGCCAGTCCGGGACAGGGGGCTTTGGGCACTGAAGCTTTCTTT
cdr3_aa: CASPGQGALGTEAFF
clone_size: -
v_call: TRBV28
j_call: TRBJ1-1
d_call: TRBD1

cdr3_nt: TGCAGTGCCAGTCCCGGGACAGATTACAATGAGCAGTTCTTC
cdr3_aa: CSASPGTDYNEQFF
clone_size: once
v_call: TRBV20-1
j_call: TRBJ2-1
d_call: TRBD1

cdr3_nt: TGTGCCAGTAGTCCCCTACGCAGGACCTTGAACACTGAAGCTTTCTTT
cdr3_aa: CASSPLRRTLNTEAFF
clone_size: few
v_call: TRBV19
j_call: TRBJ1-1
d_call: -

cdr3_nt: TGTGCCAGCAGCTTATCGCTACTAGCGGGGGTGGAGGAGACCCAGTACTTC
cdr3_aa: CASSLSLLAGVEETQYF
clone_size: many
v_call: TRBV11-2
j_call: TRBJ2-5
d_call: TRBD2

cdr3_nt: TGTGCCAGCGCAACAGGGGTGCAAAGTTCTGAAGCTTTCTTT
cdr3_aa: CASATGVQSSEAFF
clone_size: many
v_call: TRBV6-5
j_call: TRBJ1-1
d_call: TRBD1

cdr3_nt: TGCAGTGCTTTTTCCAGGGGGAATGAGCAGTTCTTC
cdr3_aa: CSAFSRGNEQFF
clone_size: many
v_call: TRBV20-1
j_call: TRBJ2-1
d_call: TRBD1

cdr3_nt: TGTGCCAGCACCATGAGTAGGGTTGGTGGCTACACCTTC
cdr3_aa: CASTMSRVGGYTF
clone_size: many
v_call: TRBV12-3/TRBV12-4
j_call: TRBJ1-2
d_call: -

cdr3_nt: TGTGCCAGCAGCCAAGCCACAGGGCGGACCGGGGAGCTGTTTTTT
cdr3_aa: CASSQATGRTGELFF
clone_size: few
v_call: TRBV3-1
j_call: TRBJ2-2
d_call: -

cdr3_nt: TGTGCCAGCAGCCGAGGTTGGGCTGAAGCTTTCTTT
cdr3_aa: CASSRGWAEAFF
clone_size: many
v_call: TRBV4-2
j_call: TRBJ1-1
d_call: -